This T cell receptor (beta chain) was retrieved from a study of T cell responses to AZD1222 COVID-19 vaccine (dated by TCRdb to the early 2020s). Concerning the study at large: TCR sequencing was performed for about 250 trial participants, of whom approximately 200 were given two doses of AZD1222 and around 25 were given two doses of MenACWY control vaccine. Trial participants were enrolled into age subgroups of 18-55, 56-69 and 70-plus years, which contained about 150, 28 and 57 TCR-sequenced participants, respectively. The research as a whole found: After two AZD1222 doses, spike-specific TCR breadth and depth were significantly higher than at day 0 and than in MenACWY recipients. Because no samples from the day 14 peak response were available, repertoires could be characterized only after the peak T cell response. CD4 TCRs associated with the vaccine covered the entire spike protein, and the dominant responses were in regions 160-218 and 743-854. Conclusions about previously exposed vaccinees were limited because only six AZD1222 recipients were SARS-CoV-2 seropositive at baseline. Participants were mostly white British, with more females than males. The authors suggested clonal diversity may have been underestimated. Reportedly, close to half of the unique spike-specific TCRs recognized epitopes lying outside the regions that are mutated in the B.1.351 and B.1.1.7 variants. In the small 56-69-year group, the increase in depth fell short of significance, most likely because of low power.

The sample's time point label, in plain terms: about 28 days (+/-7) after the second vaccine dose. AZD1222 recipients whose second dose came at about 4 weeks and those whose second dose came at about 12 weeks were combined into one group, since spike-specific TCR depth and breadth did not differ between the two schedules. The vaccinee samples were drawn from two UK trials, COV001 and COV002, one of which was a single-blind randomized controlled phase 2/3 trial testing AZD1222 (ChAdOx1 nCoV-19) in healthy adults. For TCRbeta chain sequencing, PBMC samples from trial participants were taken at day 0 and at day 28 after the second dose. Its CDR3 holds 14 amino acids, cysteine through phenylalanine. Of the read, only the CDR3 DNA is kept; its 42 bases are in frame from base 1. V is pruned by 9 bases and J by 3 bases, leaving 3 bases of the junction without a gene match. The germline V gene sets CDR1 to MDHEN and CDR2 to SYDVKM.

As concerns this clone: Its antigen is currently not known. No qualities accompany the bases; no much larger clone lies one base away.

The CDR3 regions of human TCRbeta chains were analyzed by immunosequencing. Per the original workflow: Repertoire TCRs were checked for matches against a reference library of SARS-CoV-2-specific TCRs that had been generated using the MIRA antigen-specificity platform. Breadth was defined as the fraction of unique TCRs that were SARS-CoV-2-associated. Depth was defined as the fraction of total T cells that were SARS-CoV-2-associated. Using the MIRA data, every spike-specific TCR was mapped to the spike region that the TCR reacted to and assigned to either a CD4 or a CD8 class. Log10-transformed breadth and depth values were compared by one-way ANOVA with Sidak's multiple comparisons tests. TCRdb carries this immuneACCESS record with in-frame sequences only. Its versions omit some clonotypes, under half of them owing to an unresolved V gene in the studies checked, with the rest unexplained. V, J and clone size reflect that table, while D and trimming were determined from the DNA. Counted in this sample were tens of thousands of clones; approximately 83% of them appeared once. The top ten clonotypes cover under 11% of the sample.

The receptor's source is an adult who received the AZD1222 COVID-19 vaccine. The V and J genes are TRBV28 and TRBJ2-5; 14 central nucleotides agree with TRBD2. This sample comprised peripheral blood, obtained 28 days after the second AZD1222 dose. The CDR3 corresponds to CASRLAGGKETQYF. The bases are TGTGCCAGTAGACTAGCGGGGGGGAAAGAGACCCAGTACTTC.